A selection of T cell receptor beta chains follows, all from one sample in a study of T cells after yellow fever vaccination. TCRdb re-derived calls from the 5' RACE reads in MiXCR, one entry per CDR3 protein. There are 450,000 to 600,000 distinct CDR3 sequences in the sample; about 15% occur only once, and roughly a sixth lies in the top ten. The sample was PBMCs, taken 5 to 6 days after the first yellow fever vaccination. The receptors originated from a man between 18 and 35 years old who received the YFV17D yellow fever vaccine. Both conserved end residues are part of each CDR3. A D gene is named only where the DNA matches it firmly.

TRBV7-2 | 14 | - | CASSFYGLSTEAFF
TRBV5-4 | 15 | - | CASSLAGSYNSPLHF
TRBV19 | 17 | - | CASSIFKGRQSSYEQYF
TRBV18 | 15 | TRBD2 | CASSPPRTSGAAQFF
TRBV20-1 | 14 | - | CSAREGLKTYEQYF
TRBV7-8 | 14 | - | CASSKGGNRNIQYF
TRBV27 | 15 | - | CASSSADTSTDTQYF
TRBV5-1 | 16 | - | CASSLGGQPSYNEQFF
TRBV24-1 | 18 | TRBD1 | CATSAGTGGGAPYNEQFF
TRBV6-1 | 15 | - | CASSVAAFSGNTIYF
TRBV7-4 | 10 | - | CASSCCGYTF
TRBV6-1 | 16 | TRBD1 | CASSEDSTGGTNIQYF
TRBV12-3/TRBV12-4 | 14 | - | CASSFDPTGYGYTF
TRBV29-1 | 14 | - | CSVEDGRTADTQYF
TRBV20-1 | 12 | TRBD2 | CSARDREDEQFF
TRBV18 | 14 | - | CASSPALADNEQFF
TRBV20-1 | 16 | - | CSASFGGPKSNYGYTF
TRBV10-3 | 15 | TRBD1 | CAISADRGVVAEAFF
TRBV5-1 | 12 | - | CASSWAGSPLHF
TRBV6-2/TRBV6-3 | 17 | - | CASSYSEVSRDGETQYF
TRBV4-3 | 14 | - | CASSQDVDNYGYTF
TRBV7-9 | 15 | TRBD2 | CASSFTSGGTDTQYF
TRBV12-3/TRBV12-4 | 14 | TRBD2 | CASNFSGTSYEQYF
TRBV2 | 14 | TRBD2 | CASSQRGGRNIQYF
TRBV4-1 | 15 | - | CASSQRGTSTDTQYF
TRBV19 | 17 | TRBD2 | CASSGTSGGKSAGELFF
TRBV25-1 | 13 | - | CASSEYLNEKLFF
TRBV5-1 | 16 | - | CASSPRGGLSYNEQFF
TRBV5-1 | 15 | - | CASSLRAKNTGELFF
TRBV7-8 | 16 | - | CASSTRAFVAADTQYF
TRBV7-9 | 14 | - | CASSLAGQPREQYF
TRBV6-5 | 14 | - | CASSSDESTDTQYF
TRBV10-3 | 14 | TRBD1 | CAISGTGLFTEAFF
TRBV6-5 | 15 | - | CASITAPYSNQPQHF
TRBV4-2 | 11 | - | CASGSEAEHFF
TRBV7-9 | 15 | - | CASSLVVINTGELFF
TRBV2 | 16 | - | CASMGGILTTNENLFF
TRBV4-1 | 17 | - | CASSQEVPPSYNSPLHF
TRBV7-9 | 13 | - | CASSLVDVDTQYF
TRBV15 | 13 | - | CATSRPDPGELFF
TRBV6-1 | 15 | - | CASLNQRRANQPQHF
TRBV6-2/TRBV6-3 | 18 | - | CASSYSKFVWGEEETQYF
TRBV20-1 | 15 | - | CSARDAGAGNQPQHF
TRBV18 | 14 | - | CASSPTIGEETQYF
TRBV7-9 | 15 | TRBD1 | CASSHPGQGFHEQYF
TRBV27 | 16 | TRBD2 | CASSLSGAGLAYEQFF
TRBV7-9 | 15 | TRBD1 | CASSWGGQGASEAFF
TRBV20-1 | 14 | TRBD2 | CSASVAGGLNEQFF
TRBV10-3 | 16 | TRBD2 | CAISERMGGYQETQYF
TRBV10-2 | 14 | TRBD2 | CATTSGAVTDTQYF
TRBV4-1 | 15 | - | CASSQGGAGGNTIYF
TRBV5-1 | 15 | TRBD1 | CASSLWGQLNTEAFF